Below, 11 T cell receptor beta chains from the same sample are listed, as sequenced in a study of blood T cell repertoires in COVID-19. The assay was immunoSEQ multiplex PCR, and TCRdb's table has in-frame clones only and misses some. The sample has approximately 84,000 clones; 83% are singletons. The source material was peripheral blood. These receptors all stem from an elderly woman with acute or convalescent COVID-19.

This chain links TRBV19 with TRBJ2-3, with TRBD2 identical over 10 bases. Trimming at V came to 5 bases and at J to 4 bases, leaving 9 bases not matched to a gene. Germline V gene lookup returns CDR1 LNHDA and CDR2 SQIVND (reference sequence). The CDR3 length is 16 residues. Here the CDR3 DNA reads TGTGCCAGTAGTTTCGGACTAGCGGTCGATTCAGATACGCAGTATTTT. Encoded protein: CASSFGLAVDSDTQYF.

This clone was counted a few times. The V and J genes are TRBV23-1 and TRBJ2-1; D not resolved. TRBV23-1 is reported as an ORF; its role is uncertain. The CDR3 is 12 amino acids. With 3 bases removed from V and 9 bases from J, the gap between germline ends came to 9 bases. The CDR3 reads CASSHGGGEQFF. The CDR3 region has the DNA TGCGCCAGCAGTCACGGCGGTGGTGAGCAGTTCTTC.

The chain is built from TRBV19 and TRBJ2-7, with TRBD1 identical over 7 bases. CDR3 length: 16 amino acids. The V gene end was trimmed by 4 bases and the J gene end by 0 bases; junction bases not matched to a gene: 9. Germline CDR1 is LNHDA and CDR2 is SQIVND (reference sequence). The CDR3 DNA sequence: TGTGCCAGTAGTACCTTAGAGACAGGGACCTCCTACGAGCAGTACTTC. Its protein product is CASSTLETGTSYEQYF.

The chain uses TRBV6-4 and TRBJ2-1; perhaps TRBD2 as D (5 bases). V was trimmed by 3 bases and J by 5 bases, leaving 8 bases between them. Germline V gene lookup returns CDR1 MRHNA and CDR2 SNTAGT. This CDR3 region has 13 residues. CDR3 protein: CASSEDSNNEQFF. The CDR3 nucleotides are TGTGCCAGCAGTGAGGACTCGAACAATGAGCAGTTCTTC.

The V and J genes are TRBV11-3 and TRBJ2-1, with TRBD2 matching over 9 bases. This CDR3 contains 16 residues. The trim removed 5 bases at V and 4 bases at J, leaving 9 bases unmatched. Germline CDR1 is SGHNT and CDR2 is YENEEA. CDR3 DNA sequence: TGTGCCAGCAGCACAGGGGTTAGCGGGGGATACAATGAGCAGTTCTTC. Its translation: CASSTGVSGGYNEQFF.

The rearrangement joins TRBV18 to TRBJ1-5, with TRBD1 as a possible D gene (6 bases). There are 15 residues in the CDR3. Per the germline V gene, CDR1 is KGHSH and CDR2 is LQKENI. The V end was cut by 2 bases, the J end by 3 bases, with 11 bases between. CDR3 amino acids: CASSPGGLSNQPQHF. The CDR3 nucleotides read TGTGCCAGCTCACCAGGGGGCCTTTCCAATCAGCCCCAGCATTTT.

This chain joins TRBV7-8 and TRBJ2-7; D might be TRBD1 (6 bases). The CDR3 is made up of 14 amino acids. The V gene lost 5 bases and the J gene lost 5 bases, with 16 bases spanning the gap. CDR1 and CDR2 (germline): SGHVS, FQNEAQ. In nucleotides, the CDR3 is TGTGCCAGCAGCCCAGCAGGGGTTTGGGACGAGCAGTACTTC. Translated, it gives CASSPAGVWDEQYF.

The chain uses TRBV2 and TRBJ2-5; 7 bases fit TRBD2. The germline CDR1 and CDR2 sequences are SNHLY and FYNNEI. The junction had 9 bases not matched to a gene; V was cut back by 8 bases and J by 3 bases. The length of the CDR3 is 14 residues. The CDR3 nucleotides are TGTGCCAGCCAGCGGGAAAGTGTGGAAGAGACCCAGTACTTC. It is translated as CASQRESVEETQYF.

The V call is TRBV5-4, the J call TRBJ2-7, with a tentative D call TRBD2 (7 bases). Per germline, CDR1 SGHNT and CDR2 YYREEE (reference sequence). Trimming took off 1 base at V and 3 bases at J, with 20 bases between the two ends. The CDR3 has 17 residues. The CDR3 DNA is TGTGCCAGCAGCTTGTCTATCTCGGGGGGCGCGGTCTACGAGCAGTACTTC. Its translation: CASSLSISGGAVYEQYF.

This clone showed up just a few times. This chain links TRBV6-6 with TRBJ1-1, with TRBD1 matching over 7 bases. CDR1 is MNHNY, CDR2 SVGAGI, per germline (reference sequence). This CDR3 region has 13 residues. The junction had 3 bases not matched to a gene; V was cut back by 5 bases and J by 3 bases. The CDR3 region is CASSRGQDTEAFF. For the CDR3, the DNA is TGTGCCAGCAGTCGAGGACAGGACACTGAAGCTTTCTTT.

This clone occurred once. The V gene is TRBV11-2, the J gene TRBJ2-1; 8 positions match TRBD2. Germline trimming cut 6 bases from V and 5 bases from J; bases unmatched to any gene: 9. CDR1 is SGHAT and CDR2 is FQNNGV in the germline V gene. This CDR3 comprises 15 residues. DNA of the CDR3: TGTGCCAGCAGGCCCAGCGGGAGTGGCGACAATGAGCAGTTCTTC. Translation gives CASRPSGSGDNEQFF. The complete variable domain, with remaining parts taken from reference TRBV11-2 and TRBJ2-1, reads EAGVAQSPRYKIIEKRQSVAFWCNPISGHATLYWYQQILGQGPKLLIQFQNNGVVDDSQLPKDRFSAERLKGVDSTLKIQPAKLEDSAVYLCASRPSGSGDNEQFFGPGTRLTVL.